This T cell receptor (beta chain) came from a study of blood T cell repertoires in COVID-19. Study as a whole: The analysed material was cDNA or gDNA that came from T cells, B-cell-depleted T cells, or PBMCs.

Germline V lookup: CDR1 GTSNPN, CDR2 SVGIG (reference sequence). V lost 5 bases to trimming and J lost 4 bases; unmatched junction nucleotides: 10. The CDR3 consists of 14 residues. This table comes from immunoSEQ multiplex PCR, and its TCRdb copy is limited to in-frame clones, with some not included. The sample includes approximately 90,000 clones, around 85% of them seen just once. The TCR sequence derives from a man aged 45 to 65 with acute or convalescent COVID-19. Specimen: peripheral blood. The rearrangement uses TRBV30 and TRBJ1-1, with TRBD1 identical over 7 bases. Written as DNA, the CDR3 is TGTGCCTGGTCTAGAGGAGGGGGCTTCACTGAAGCTTTCTTT. Translation: CAWSRGGGFTEAFF.